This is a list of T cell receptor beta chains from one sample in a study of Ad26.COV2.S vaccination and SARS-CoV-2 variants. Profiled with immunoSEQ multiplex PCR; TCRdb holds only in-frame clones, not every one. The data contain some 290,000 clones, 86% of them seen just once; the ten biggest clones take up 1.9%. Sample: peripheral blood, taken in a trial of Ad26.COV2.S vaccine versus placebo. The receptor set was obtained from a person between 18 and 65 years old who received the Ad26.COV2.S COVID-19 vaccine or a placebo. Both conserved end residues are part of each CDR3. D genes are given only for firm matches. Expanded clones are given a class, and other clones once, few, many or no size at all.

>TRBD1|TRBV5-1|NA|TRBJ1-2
CASSQGQGPHSTF
TGCGCCAGCAGCCAAGGACAGGGCCCGCATTCAACCTTC
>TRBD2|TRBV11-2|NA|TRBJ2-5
CASTGLAGGTQETQYF
TGTGCCAGCACCGGACTAGCGGGGGGCACCCAAGAGACCCAGTACTTC
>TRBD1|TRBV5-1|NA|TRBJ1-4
CASSFGQGFNEKLFF
TGCGCCAGCAGCTTCGGACAGGGTTTTAATGAAAAACTGTTTTTT
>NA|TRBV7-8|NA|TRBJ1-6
CASSFGTDSPLHF
TGTGCCAGCAGCTTTGGGACGGATTCACCCCTCCACTTT
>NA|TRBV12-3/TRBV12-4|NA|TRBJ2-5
CASSLAGTLAQYF
TGTGCCAGCAGTTTAGCAGGGACACTGGCCCAGTACTTC
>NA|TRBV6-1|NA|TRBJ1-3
CASSEVGTFSGNTIYF
TGTGCCAGCAGTGAAGTAGGGACCTTCTCTGGAAACACCATATATTTT
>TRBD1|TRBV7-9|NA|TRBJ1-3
CASSSRGPTGNTIYF
TGTGCCAGCAGCTCCAGGGGGCCAACGGGAAACACCATATATTTT
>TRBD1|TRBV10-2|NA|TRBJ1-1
CAIRQGQFNTEAFF
TGCGCCATCAGACAGGGGCAATTTAACACTGAAGCTTTCTTT
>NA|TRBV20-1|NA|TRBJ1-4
CSASSHPDEKLFF
TGCAGTGCTAGTAGTCACCCCGATGAAAAACTGTTTTTT
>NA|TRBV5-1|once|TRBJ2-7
CASSLTLSLAYEQYF
TGCGCCAGCAGCTTAACCTTAAGCTTGGCCTACGAGCAGTACTTC
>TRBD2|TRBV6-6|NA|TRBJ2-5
CASRPSGETQYF
TGTGCCAGCAGACCTAGCGGGGAGACCCAGTACTTC
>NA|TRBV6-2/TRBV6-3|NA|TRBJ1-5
CASSYWENQPQHF
TGTGCCAGCAGTTACTGGGAAAATCAGCCCCAGCATTTT
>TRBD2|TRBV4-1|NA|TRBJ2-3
CASSQDRTSGSFFSTDTQYF
TGCGCCAGCAGCCAAGATCGGACTAGCGGGAGCTTTTTTAGCACAGATACGCAGTATTTT
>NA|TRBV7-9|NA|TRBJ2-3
CASSPGVPQYF
TGTGCCAGCAGTCCAGGGGTTCCGCAGTATTTT
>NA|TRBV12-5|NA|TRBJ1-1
CASGSPERLNTEAFF
TGTGCTAGTGGTTCCCCTGAGAGGTTGAACACTGAAGCTTTCTTT
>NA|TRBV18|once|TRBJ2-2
CASSPTVGLGTGELFF
TGTGCCAGCTCACCAACGGTTGGGCTTGGCACCGGGGAGCTGTTTTTT
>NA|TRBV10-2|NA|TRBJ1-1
CASSEGGGVGTEAFF
TGCGCCAGCAGTGAGGGGGGAGGGGTTGGCACTGAAGCTTTCTTT
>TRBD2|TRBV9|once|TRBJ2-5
CASSPTSGGAGETQYF
TGTGCCAGCAGCCCTACTAGCGGGGGAGCCGGGGAGACCCAGTACTTC
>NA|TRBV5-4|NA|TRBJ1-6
CASTGGGLNSPLHF
TGTGCCAGCACTGGGGGGGGGCTCAATTCACCCCTCCACTTT
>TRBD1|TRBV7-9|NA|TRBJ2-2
CASSLGQGRSGELFF
TGTGCCAGCAGCTTGGGACAGGGACGGAGCGGGGAGCTGTTTTTT
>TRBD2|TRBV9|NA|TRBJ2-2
CASSTGLAGDSGELFF
TGTGCCAGCAGCACCGGACTAGCGGGGGACTCGGGGGAGCTGTTTTTT
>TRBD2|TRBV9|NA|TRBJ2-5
CATNRGGSQETQYF
TGTGCCACCAATCGGGGGGGCTCCCAGGAGACCCAGTACTTC
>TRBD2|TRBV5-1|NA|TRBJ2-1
CASSLTSGYNEQFF
TGCGCCAGCAGCTTGACTAGCGGCTACAATGAGCAGTTCTTC
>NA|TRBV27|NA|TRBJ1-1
CASSLKRFEAFF
TGTGCCAGCAGTTTAAAGAGGTTTGAAGCTTTCTTT
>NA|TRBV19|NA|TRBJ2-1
CASSIGLPGYNEQFF
TGTGCCAGTAGTATAGGACTACCGGGGTACAATGAGCAGTTCTTC
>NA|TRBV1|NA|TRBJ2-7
CTSSLLVAAYEQYF
TGCACCAGCAGCCTACTAGTGGCGGCCTACGAGCAGTACTTC
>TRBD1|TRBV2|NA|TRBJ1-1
CASSYRGGTEAFF
TGTGCCAGCAGTTACAGGGGTGGCACTGAAGCTTTCTTT
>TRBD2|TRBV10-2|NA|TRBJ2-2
CASRGLAATGELFF
TGCGCCAGCAGGGGACTAGCGGCCACCGGGGAGCTGTTTTTT
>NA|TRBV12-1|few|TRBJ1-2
CASSFEVKGNYGYTF
TGTGCCAGCAGCTTTGAGGTTAAAGGTAACTATGGCTACACCTTC
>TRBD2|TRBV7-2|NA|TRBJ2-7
CASSREGRASEQYF
TGTGCCAGCAGCCGGGAGGGGAGGGCCTCCGAGCAGTACTTC
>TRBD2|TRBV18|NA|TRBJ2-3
CASSPFTLAGGQGDTQYF
TGTGCCAGCTCACCTTTTACACTAGCGGGGGGCCAAGGAGATACGCAGTATTTT
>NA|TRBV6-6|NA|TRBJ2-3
CASSYSKATDTQYF
TGTGCCAGCAGTTACTCGAAAGCCACAGATACGCAGTATTTT
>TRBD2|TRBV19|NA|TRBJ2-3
CASSIQRLAGGPYFTDTQYF
TGTGCCAGTAGTATTCAGAGGCTAGCGGGGGGACCCTACTTCACAGATACGCAGTATTTT
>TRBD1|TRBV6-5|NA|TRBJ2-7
CASRYRDRGDEQYF
TGTGCCAGCAGGTACCGGGACAGGGGGGACGAGCAGTACTTC
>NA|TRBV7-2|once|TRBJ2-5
CASSVGPQETQYF
TGTGCCAGCAGCGTGGGCCCCCAAGAGACCCAGTACTTC
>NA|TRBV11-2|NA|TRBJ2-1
CASSSRPPTSRFHNEQFF
TGTGCCAGCAGTTCCCGGCCCCCTACCTCTCGTTTCCATAATGAGCAGTTCTTC
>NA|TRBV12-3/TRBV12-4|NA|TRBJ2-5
CASSFNQQETQYF
TGTGCCAGCAGTTTTAATCAACAAGAGACCCAGTACTTC
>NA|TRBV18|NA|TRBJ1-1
CASSPLEPTLNTEAFF
TGTGCCAGCTCACCGCTCGAACCTACCCTGAACACTGAAGCTTTCTTT
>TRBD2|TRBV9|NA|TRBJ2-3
CASSVGTSGAASTDTQYF
TGTGCCAGTTCTGTCGGGACTAGCGGCGCCGCCAGCACAGATACGCAGTATTTT
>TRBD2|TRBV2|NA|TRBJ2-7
CASRSSGGNYEQYF
TGTGCCAGCAGGTCTAGCGGGGGCAACTACGAGCAGTACTTC
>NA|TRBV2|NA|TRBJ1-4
CASSYRRGTEKLFF
TGTGCCAGCAGTTATCGCAGGGGAACAGAAAAACTGTTTTTT
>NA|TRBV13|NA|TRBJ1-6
CASSQGTDSPLHF
TGTGCCAGCAGTCAGGGTACGGATTCACCCCTCCACTTT
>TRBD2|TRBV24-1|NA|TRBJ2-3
CATSAGSGGHTDTQYF
TGTGCCACCAGTGCCGGTAGCGGGGGACACACAGATACGCAGTATTTT
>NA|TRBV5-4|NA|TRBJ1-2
CASSKQVQGNGYTF
TGTGCCAGCAGCAAACAAGTCCAGGGGAATGGCTACACCTTC
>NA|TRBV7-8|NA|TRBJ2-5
CASSFGETQYF
TGTGCCAGCAGCTTCGGAGAGACCCAGTACTTC
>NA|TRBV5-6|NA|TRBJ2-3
CASSLAGARSTDTQYF
TGTGCCAGCAGCTTGGCCGGTGCCAGGAGCACAGATACGCAGTATTTT
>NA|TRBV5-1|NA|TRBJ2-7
CASSLAPVGIQYEQYF
TGCGCCAGCAGCTTGGCACCGGTGGGGATTCAATACGAGCAGTACTTC
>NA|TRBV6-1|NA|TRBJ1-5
CASSEAPGSNQPQHF
TGTGCCAGCAGTGAAGCGCCCGGGAGCAATCAGCCCCAGCATTTT
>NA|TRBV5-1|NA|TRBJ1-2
CASSQYGGEYGYTF
TGCGCCAGCAGCCAGTACGGGGGGGAGTATGGCTACACCTTC
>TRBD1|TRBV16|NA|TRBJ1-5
CASSQTPSTGRNQPQHF
TGTGCCAGCAGCCAAACCCCCTCGACAGGGCGCAATCAGCCCCAGCATTTT
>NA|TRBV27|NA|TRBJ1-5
CASSFLGVNQPQHF
TGTGCCAGCAGTTTCCTAGGGGTAAATCAGCCCCAGCATTTT
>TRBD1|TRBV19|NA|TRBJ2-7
CASGTGDFYEQYF
TGTGCCAGCGGGACAGGGGACTTCTACGAGCAGTACTTC
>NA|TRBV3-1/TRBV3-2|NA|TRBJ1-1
CASSQVGGANTEAFF
TGTGCCAGCAGCCAAGTTGGAGGGGCGAACACTGAAGCTTTCTTT
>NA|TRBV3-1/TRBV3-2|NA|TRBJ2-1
CASRSVSEQFF
TGTGCCAGCAGGAGCGTATCTGAGCAGTTCTTC
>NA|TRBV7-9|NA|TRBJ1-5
CASSQDSSNQPQHF
TGTGCCAGCAGTCAAGACAGTAGCAATCAGCCCCAGCATTTT
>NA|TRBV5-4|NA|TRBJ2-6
CASSSAGGRSGANVLTF
TGTGCCAGCAGCTCTGCTGGGGGGCGGTCTGGGGCCAACGTCCTGACTTTC
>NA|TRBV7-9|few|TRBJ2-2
CASSLNTGELFF
TGTGCCAGCAGCTTAAACACCGGGGAGCTGTTTTTT
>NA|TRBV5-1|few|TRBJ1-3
CASSPSREGSISGNTIYF
TGCGCCAGCAGCCCCAGCCGAGAGGGATCCATTTCGGGAAACACCATATATTTT
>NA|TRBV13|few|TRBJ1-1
CASTENTEAFF
TGTGCCAGTACAGAGAACACTGAAGCTTTCTTT
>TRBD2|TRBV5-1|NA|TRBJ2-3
CASSLVGLAASTDTQYF
TGCGCCAGCAGCTTGGTCGGGCTAGCGGCCAGCACAGATACGCAGTATTTT